The clone carrying this T cell receptor (beta chain) came up many times. Antigen specificity is unknown. These data come from a study of CD8 T cells in ankylosing spondylitis. Findings and limits, study-wide: Enrichment of disease-linked clones was reportedly significant in matched ankylosing spondylitis synovial fluid.

TCRdb called the 5' RACE reads again in MiXCR, with one record for every CDR3 protein. This sample has about 36,000 distinct CDR3 sequences, with approximately 6% found just once. The CDR3 has 15 amino acids. Germline CDR1 LNHDA, CDR2 SQIVND (reference sequence). V was pared by 5 bases and J by 1 base, with 7 bases of the junction left unmatched. Sequencing input: blood, either unsorted or a sorted T cell fraction (not recorded which). This chain joins TRBV19 and TRBJ2-5; 7 nucleotides line up with TRBD2. The TCR sequence derives from a male donor with ankylosing spondylitis or in good health (not recorded which). The CDR3 loop is CASSLMTSSQETQYF. CDR3 coding DNA: TGTGCCAGTAGTCTTATGACTAGCTCCCAAGAGACCCAGTACTTC.